The clone carrying this TCR gamma chain showed up just a few times. The TCRdb protein comes from a much larger clone and disagrees with this DNA's translation at residue 4, likely due to a read error; the protein given here is derived from the DNA. TCRdb re-called the reads using CATT. The sample comprises about 510 gamma-chain clones, about 3% of which are singletons, and about 40% rests with the top ten. The entry originates in a study of gamma-delta chains in newborns, infants, children. Study-level information: Innate gammadelta T cells reportedly expand polyclonally right after birth, driven by microbial exposure, per the title.

The V gene's germline CDR1 is EGSNGY and CDR2 YDSYNSKV. The CDR3 is 13 residues long. Source material: blood. The origin of this receptor is a child who was a newborn, infant or young child, either healthy, febrile or measles-vaccinated (not recorded which). This sequence joins TRGV2 and TRGJ1 or TRGJ2. CDR3 coding DNA: TGTGCCACCTGCGACGGGCGAAAGGGAAAGAAACTCTTT. It yields the protein CATCDGRKGKKLF.